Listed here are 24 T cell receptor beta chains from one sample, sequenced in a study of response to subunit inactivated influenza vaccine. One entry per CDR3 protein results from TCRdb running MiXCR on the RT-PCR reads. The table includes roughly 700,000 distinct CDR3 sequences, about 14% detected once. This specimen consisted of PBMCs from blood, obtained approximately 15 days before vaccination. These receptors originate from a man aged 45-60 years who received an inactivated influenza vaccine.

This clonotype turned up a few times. The CDR3 loop is CATSLRRLDEQYF. The CDR3 region has the DNA TGTGCCACCAGCCTACGAAGGCTAGACGAGCAGTACTTC. The chain has TRBV15 and TRBJ2-7; unclear D gene. The V end lost 5 bases, the J end lost 5 bases, and 13 bases lay between the germline ends. This CDR3 has 13 residues. Germline assignment: CDR1 LNHNV and CDR2 YYDKDF (reference sequence).

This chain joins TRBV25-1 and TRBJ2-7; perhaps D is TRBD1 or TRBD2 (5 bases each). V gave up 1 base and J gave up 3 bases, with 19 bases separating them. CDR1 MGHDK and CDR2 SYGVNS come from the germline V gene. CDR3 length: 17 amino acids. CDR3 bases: TGTGCCAGCAGTGAATGTCTTGGGACCGTGTTTGTCTACGAGCAGTACTTC. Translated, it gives CASSECLGTVFVYEQYF.

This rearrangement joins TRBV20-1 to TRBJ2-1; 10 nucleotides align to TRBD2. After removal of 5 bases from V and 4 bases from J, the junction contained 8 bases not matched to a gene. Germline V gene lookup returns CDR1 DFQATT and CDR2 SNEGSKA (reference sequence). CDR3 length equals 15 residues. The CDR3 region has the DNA TGCAGTGCTCCCAACTTAGCGGGGGGATACAATGAGCAGTTCTTC. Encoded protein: CSAPNLAGGYNEQFF.

The CDR3 bases are TGTGCCATCAGGGCGACAGGGTCTGGCTACACCTTC. This translates into CAIRATGSGYTF. The chain couples TRBV10-3 to TRBJ1-2; 7 bases agree with TRBD1. Germline CDR1 reads ENHRY; CDR2 reads SYGVKD. The V gene end was trimmed by 6 bases and the J gene end by 7 bases; junction bases not matched to a gene: 5. The CDR3 sequence is 12 residues long.

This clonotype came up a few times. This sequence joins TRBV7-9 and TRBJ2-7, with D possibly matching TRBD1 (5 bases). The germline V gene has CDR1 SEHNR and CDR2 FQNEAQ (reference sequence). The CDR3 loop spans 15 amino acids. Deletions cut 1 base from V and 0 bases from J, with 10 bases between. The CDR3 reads CASSLEDTYSYEQYF. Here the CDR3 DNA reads TGTGCCAGCAGCTTAGAGGACACCTACTCCTACGAGCAGTACTTC.

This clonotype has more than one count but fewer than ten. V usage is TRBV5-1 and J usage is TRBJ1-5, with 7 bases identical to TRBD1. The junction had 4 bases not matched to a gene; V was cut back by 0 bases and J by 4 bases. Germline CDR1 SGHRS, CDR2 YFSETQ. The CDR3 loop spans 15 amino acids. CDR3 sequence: CASSLGGTDNQPQHF. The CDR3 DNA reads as TGCGCCAGCAGCTTGGGCGGGACAGATAATCAGCCCCAGCATTTT.

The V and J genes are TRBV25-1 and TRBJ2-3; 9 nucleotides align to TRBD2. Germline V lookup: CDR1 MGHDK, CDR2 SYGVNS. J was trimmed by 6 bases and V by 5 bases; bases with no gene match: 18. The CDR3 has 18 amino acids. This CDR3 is CASSIPRTSVSGEDTQYF. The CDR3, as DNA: TGTGCCAGCAGTATCCCAAGGACTAGCGTGAGTGGGGAGGATACGCAGTATTTT.

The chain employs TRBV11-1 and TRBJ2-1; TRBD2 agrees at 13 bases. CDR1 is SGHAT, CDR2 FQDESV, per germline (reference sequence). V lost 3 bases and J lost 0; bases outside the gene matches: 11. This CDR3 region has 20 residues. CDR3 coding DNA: TGTGCCAGCAGCTTGAGGACTAGCGGGAGAAGGAGGGGCTCCTACAATGAGCAGTTCTTC. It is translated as CASSLRTSGRRRGSYNEQFF.

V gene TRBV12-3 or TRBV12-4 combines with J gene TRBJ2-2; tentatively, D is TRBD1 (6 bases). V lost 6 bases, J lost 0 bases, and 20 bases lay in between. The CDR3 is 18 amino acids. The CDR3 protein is CASSTTLGTLTNTGELFF. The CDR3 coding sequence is TGTGCCAGCAGCACCACATTGGGGACACTGACGAACACCGGGGAGCTGTTTTTT.

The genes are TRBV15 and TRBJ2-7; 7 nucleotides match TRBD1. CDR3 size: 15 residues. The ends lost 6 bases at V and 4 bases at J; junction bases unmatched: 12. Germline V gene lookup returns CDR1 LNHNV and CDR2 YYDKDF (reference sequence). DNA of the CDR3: TGTGCCACCAGTCTCACAGGGGCCAGTGTATACGAGCAGTACTTC. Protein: CATSLTGASVYEQYF.

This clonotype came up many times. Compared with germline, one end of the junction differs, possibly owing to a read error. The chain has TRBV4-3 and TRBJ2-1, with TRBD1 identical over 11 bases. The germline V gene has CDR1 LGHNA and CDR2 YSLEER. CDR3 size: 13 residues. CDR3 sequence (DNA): TGTGCCAGCAGCCGGGACAGGGGGAATGAGCAGTTCTTC. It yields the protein CASSRDRGNEQFF.

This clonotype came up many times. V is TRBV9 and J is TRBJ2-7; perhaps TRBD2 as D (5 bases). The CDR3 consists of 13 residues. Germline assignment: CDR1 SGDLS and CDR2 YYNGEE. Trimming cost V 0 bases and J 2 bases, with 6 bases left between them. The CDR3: CASSVASTYEQYF. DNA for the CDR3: TGTGCCAGCAGCGTAGCTAGCACCTACGAGCAGTACTTC.

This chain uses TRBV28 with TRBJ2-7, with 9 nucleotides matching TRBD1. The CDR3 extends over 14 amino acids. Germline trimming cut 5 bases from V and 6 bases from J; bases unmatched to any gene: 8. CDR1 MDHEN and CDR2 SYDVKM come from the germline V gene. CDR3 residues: CASSRDRVGVEQYF. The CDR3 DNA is TGTGCCAGCAGTCGGGACAGGGTAGGGGTCGAGCAGTACTTC. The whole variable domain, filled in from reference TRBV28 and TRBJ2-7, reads DVKVTQSSRYLVKRTGEKVFLECVQDMDHENMFWYRQDPGLGLRLIYFSYDVKMKEKGDIPEGYSVSREKKERFSLILESASTNQTSMYLCASSRDRVGVEQYFGPGTRLTVT.

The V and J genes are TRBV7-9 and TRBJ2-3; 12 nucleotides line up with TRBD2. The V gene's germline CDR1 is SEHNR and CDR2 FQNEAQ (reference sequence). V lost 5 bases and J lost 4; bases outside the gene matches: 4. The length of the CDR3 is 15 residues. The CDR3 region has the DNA TGTGCCAGCAGCCGGACTAGCGGGAACGCAGATACGCAGTATTTT. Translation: CASSRTSGNADTQYF.

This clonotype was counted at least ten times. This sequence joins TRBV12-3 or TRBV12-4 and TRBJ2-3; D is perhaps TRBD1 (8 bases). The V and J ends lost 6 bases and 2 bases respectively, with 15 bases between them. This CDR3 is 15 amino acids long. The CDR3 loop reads CASSSDRDYTDTQYF. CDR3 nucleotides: TGTGCCAGCAGCTCGGACAGGGACTACACAGATACGCAGTATTTT.

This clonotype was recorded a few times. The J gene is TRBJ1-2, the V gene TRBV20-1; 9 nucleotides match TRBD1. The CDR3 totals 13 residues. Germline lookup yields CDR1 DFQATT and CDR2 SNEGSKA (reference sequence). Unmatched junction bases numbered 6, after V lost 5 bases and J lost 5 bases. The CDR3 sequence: CSAAKGTGYGYTF. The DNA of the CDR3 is TGCAGTGCTGCCAAGGGGACAGGGTATGGCTACACCTTC.

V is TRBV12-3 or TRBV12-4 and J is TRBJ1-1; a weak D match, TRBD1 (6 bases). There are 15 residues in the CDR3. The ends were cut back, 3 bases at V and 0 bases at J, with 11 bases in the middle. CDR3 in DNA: TGTGCCAGCAGTTTTGGGGGGGGCTTGAACACTGAAGCTTTCTTT. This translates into CASSFGGGLNTEAFF.

In nucleotides, the CDR3 is TGTGCCAGCAGCTCCCTAGCGGGGGGGAACACCGGGGAGCTGTTTTTT. It encodes CASSSLAGGNTGELFF. V usage is TRBV9 and J usage is TRBJ2-2, with TRBD2 matching 11 bases. The CDR3 loop spans 16 amino acids. The germline V gene has CDR1 SGDLS and CDR2 YYNGEE. J lost 1 base, V lost 4 bases, and 3 bases had no gene match. Complete variable domain (other parts from reference TRBV9 and TRBJ2-2): DSGVTQTPKHLITATGQRVTLRCSPRSGDLSVYWYQQSLDQGLQFLIQYYNGEERAKGNILERFSAQQFPDLHSELNLSSLELGDSALYFCASSSLAGGNTGELFFGEGSRLTVL.

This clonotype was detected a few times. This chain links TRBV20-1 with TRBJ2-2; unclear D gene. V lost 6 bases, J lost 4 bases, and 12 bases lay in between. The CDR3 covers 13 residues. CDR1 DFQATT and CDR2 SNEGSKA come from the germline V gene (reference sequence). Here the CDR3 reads CSARWFRTGELFF. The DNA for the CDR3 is TGCAGTGCAAGATGGTTTCGCACCGGGGAGCTGTTTTTT.

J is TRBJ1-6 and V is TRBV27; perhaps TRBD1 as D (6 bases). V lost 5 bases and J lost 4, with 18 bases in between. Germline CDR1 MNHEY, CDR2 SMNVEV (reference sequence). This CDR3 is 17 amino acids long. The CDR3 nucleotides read TGTGCCAGCAGTCGGACGGGGGCTCCCCCATATAATTCACCCCTCCACTTT. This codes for CASSRTGAPPYNSPLHF.

This CDR3 is CASSGPGQVFSYEQYF. CDR3 DNA sequence: TGTGCCAGCAGTGGTCCGGGACAGGTATTCTCCTACGAGCAGTACTTC. The chain is built from TRBV2 and TRBJ2-7; 8 nucleotides line up with TRBD1. V lost 4 bases, J lost 0 bases, and 8 bases stayed unmatched. The CDR3 spans 16 residues. Per the germline V gene, CDR1 is SNHLY and CDR2 is FYNNEI.

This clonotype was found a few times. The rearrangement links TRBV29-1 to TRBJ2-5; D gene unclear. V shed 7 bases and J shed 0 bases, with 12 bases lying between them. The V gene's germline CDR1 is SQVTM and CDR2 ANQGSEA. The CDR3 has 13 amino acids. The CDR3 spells CSGWLDYQETQYF. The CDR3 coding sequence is TGCAGCGGGTGGCTGGATTACCAAGAGACCCAGTACTTC.

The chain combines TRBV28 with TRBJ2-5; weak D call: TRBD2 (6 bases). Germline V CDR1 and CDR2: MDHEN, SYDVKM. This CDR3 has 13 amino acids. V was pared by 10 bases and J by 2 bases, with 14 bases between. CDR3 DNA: TGTGCCACCAAGAGGACTAATCAAGAGACCCAGTACTTC. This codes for CATKRTNQETQYF.

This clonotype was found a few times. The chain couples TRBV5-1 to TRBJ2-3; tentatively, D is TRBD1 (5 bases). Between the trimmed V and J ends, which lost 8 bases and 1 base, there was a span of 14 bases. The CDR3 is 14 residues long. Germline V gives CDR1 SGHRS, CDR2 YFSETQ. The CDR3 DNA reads TGCGCCAGTAAGACAGAAGTGGGCACAGATACGCAGTATTTT. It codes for CASKTEVGTDTQYF.